This TCR beta chain was retrieved from a study of monozygotic twins with inflammatory bowel disease. With regard to this clonotype: Its target is unknown.

Using the 5' RACE reads, TCRdb records one entry per CDR3 protein without DNA. The sample holds under 350,000 distinct CDR3 sequences. From germline, CDR1 is KGHSH and CDR2 LQKENI. The CDR3 is 16 residues long. Notes on the study in general: A single strong clonotype or signal linked to IBD was not supported. Patient repertoires may carry noise from differing immunosuppressive treatments.

The sequencing input was blood. V and J are TRBV18 and TRBJ1-2; TCRdb's D call, TRBD1, is unchecked because there is no DNA. The receptor was isolated from a human donor with ulcerative colitis or Crohn's disease, or a healthy co-twin of an affected twin (not recorded which). CDR3 amino acids: CASSPTAETPRYGYTF.